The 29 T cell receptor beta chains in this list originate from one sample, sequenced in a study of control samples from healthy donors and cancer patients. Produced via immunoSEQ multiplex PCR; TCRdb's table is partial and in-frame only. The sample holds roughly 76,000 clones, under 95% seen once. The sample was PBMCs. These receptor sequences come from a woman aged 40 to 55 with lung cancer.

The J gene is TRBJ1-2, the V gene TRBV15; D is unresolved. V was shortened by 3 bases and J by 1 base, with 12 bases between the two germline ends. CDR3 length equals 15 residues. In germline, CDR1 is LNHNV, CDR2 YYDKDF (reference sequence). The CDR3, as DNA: TGTGCCACCAGCAGGGATCCCCGGTTTAACTATGGCTACACCTTC. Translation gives CATSRDPRFNYGYTF.

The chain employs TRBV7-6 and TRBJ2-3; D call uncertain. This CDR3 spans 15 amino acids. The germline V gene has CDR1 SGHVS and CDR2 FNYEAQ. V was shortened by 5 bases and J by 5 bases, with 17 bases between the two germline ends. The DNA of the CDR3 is TGTGCCAGCAGCCCCCGGTTGGTCGCACAAGATACGCAGTATTTT. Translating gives CASSPRLVAQDTQYF.

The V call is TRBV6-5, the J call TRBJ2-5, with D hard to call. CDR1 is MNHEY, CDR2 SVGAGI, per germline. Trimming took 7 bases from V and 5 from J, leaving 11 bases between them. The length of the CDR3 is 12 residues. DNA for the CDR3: TGTGCCAGCAACCGACGGGCGGAGACCCAGTACTTC. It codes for CASNRRAETQYF.

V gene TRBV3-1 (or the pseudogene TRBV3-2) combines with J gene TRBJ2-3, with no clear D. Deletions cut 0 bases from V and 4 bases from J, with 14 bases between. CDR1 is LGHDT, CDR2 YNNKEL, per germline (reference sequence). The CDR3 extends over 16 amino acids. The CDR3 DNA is TGTGCCAGCAGCCAAGATAGGCTAGTTGGGCCAGATACGCAGTATTTT. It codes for CASSQDRLVGPDTQYF.

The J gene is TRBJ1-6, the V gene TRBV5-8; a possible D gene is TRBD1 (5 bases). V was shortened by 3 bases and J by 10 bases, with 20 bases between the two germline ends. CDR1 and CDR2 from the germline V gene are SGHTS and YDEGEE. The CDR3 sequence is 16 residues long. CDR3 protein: CASSSNTYVSGSPLHF. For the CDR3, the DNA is TGTGCCAGCAGCTCGAACACCTACGTTTCAGGGTCACCCCTCCACTTT.

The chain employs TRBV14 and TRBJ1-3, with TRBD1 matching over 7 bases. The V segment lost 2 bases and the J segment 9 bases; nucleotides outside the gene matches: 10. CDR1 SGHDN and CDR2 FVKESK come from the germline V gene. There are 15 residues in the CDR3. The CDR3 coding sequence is TGTGCCAGCAGCCAATCGACAGGGTGGGAGAGCACCATATATTTT. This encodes CASSQSTGWESTIYF. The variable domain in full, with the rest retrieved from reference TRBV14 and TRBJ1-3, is EAGVTQFPSHSVIEKGQTVTLRCDPISGHDNLYWYRRVMGKEIKFLLHFVKESKQDESGMPNNRFLAERTGGTYSTLKVQPAELEDSGVYFCASSQSTGWESTIYFGEGSWLTVV.

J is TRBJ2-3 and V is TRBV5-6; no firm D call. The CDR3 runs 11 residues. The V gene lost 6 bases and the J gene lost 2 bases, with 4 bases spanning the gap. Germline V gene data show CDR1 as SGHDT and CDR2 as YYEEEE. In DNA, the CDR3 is TGTGCCAGCACACACACAGATACGCAGTATTTT. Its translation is CASTHTDTQYF.

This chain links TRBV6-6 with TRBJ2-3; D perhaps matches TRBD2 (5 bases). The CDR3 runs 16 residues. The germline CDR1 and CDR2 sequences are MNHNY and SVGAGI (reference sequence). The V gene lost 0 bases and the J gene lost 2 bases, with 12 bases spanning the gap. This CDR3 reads CASSYSASLVTDTQYF. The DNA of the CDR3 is TGTGCCAGCAGTTACTCGGCTAGCTTGGTCACAGATACGCAGTATTTT.

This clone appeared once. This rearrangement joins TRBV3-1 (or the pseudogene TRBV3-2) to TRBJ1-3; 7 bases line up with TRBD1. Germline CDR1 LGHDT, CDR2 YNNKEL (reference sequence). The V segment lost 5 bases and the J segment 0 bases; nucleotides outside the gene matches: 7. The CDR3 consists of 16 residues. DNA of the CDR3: TGTGCCAGCAGCACTTGGGGACAGAACTCTGGAAACACCATATATTTT. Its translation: CASSTWGQNSGNTIYF.

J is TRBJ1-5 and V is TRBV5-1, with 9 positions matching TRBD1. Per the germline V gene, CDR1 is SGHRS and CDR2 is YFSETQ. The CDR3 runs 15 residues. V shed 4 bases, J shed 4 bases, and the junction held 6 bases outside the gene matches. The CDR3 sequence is CASSRTGDQNQPQHF. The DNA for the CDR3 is TGCGCCAGCAGCAGGACAGGGGATCAAAATCAGCCCCAGCATTTT.

The CDR3 loop is CASRPQPGTEAFF. The CDR3 DNA reads TGTGCCAGCAGACCACAACCAGGCACTGAAGCTTTCTTT. The V call is TRBV6-4, the J call TRBJ1-1, with D unresolved. Trimming removed 6 bases at V and 4 bases at J, with 12 bases between. The CDR3 loop spans 13 amino acids. Germline V lookup: CDR1 MRHNA, CDR2 SNTAGT.

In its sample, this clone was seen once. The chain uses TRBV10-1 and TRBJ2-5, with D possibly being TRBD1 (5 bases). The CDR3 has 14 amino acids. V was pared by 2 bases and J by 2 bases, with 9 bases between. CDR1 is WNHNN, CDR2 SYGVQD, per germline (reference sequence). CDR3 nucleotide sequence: TGCGCCAGCAGTGAGCACAGGAAACAAGAGACCCAGTACTTC. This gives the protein CASSEHRKQETQYF.

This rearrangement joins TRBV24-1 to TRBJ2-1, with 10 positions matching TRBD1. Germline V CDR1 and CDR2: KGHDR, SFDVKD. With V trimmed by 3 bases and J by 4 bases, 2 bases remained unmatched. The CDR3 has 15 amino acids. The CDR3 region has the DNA TGTGCCACCAGTGATGGGACAGGGGAGTACAATGAGCAGTTCTTC. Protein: CATSDGTGEYNEQFF.

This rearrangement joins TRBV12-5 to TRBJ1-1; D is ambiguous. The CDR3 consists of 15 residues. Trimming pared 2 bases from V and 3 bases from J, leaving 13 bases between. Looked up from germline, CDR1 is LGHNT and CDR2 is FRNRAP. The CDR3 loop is CASGLTLRVDTEAFF. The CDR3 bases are TGTGCTAGTGGTTTGACCCTGCGGGTGGACACTGAAGCTTTCTTT.

This CDR3 reads CATQTGAYEQYF. The DNA of the CDR3 is TGTGCCACCCAGACAGGCGCCTACGAGCAGTACTTC. The chain employs TRBV2 and TRBJ2-7, with D tentatively TRBD1 (6 bases). Deletions cut 10 bases from V and 2 bases from J, with 12 bases between. The CDR3 length is 12 residues. Germline V gene lookup returns CDR1 SNHLY and CDR2 FYNNEI. The complete variable domain, with remaining parts taken from reference TRBV2 and TRBJ2-7, reads EPEVTQTPSHQVTQMGQEVILRCVPISNHLYFYWYRQILGQKVEFLVSFYNNEISEKSEIFDDQFSVERPDGSNFTLKIRSTKLEDSAMYFCATQTGAYEQYFGPGTRLTVT.

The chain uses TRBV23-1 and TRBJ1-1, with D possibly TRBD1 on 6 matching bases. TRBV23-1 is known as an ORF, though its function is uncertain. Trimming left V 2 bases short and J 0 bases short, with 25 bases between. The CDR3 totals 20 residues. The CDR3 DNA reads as TGCGCCAGCAGTCAAAACCATTGCAGGGGCCCGTCCTCCTTGAACACTGAAGCTTTCTTT. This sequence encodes CASSQNHCRGPSSLNTEAFF.

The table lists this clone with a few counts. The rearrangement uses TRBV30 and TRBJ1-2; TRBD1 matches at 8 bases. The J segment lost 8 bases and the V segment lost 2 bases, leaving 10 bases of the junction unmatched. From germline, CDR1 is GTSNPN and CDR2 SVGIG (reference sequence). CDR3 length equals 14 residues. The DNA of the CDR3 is TGTGCCTGGAGTCCAACCGGACAGGGTGACGGCTACACCTTC. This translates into CAWSPTGQGDGYTF.

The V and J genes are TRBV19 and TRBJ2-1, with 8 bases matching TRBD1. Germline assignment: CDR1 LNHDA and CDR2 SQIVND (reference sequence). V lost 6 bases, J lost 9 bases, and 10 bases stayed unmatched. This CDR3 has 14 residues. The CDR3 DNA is TGTGCCAGTAGGCCGACGACAGGGGTAGGTGAGCAGTTCTTC. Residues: CASRPTTGVGEQFF.

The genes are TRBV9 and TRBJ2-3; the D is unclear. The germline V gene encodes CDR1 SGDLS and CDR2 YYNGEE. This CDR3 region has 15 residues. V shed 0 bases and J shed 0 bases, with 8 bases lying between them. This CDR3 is CASSVGPTSTDTQYF. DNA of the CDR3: TGTGCCAGCAGCGTAGGACCAACTAGCACAGATACGCAGTATTTT.

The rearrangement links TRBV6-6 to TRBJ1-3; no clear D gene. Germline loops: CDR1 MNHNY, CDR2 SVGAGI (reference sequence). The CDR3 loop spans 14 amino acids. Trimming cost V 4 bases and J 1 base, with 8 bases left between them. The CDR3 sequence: CASSFTESGNTIYF. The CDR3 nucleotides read TGTGCCAGCAGTTTTACAGAATCTGGAAACACCATATATTTT.

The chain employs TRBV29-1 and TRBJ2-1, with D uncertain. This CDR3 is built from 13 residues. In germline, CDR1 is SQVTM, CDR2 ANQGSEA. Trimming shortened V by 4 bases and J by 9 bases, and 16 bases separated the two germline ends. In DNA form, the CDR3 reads TGCAGCGTTGCCCTCCTCGCCGGTGGTGAGCAGTTCTTC. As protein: CSVALLAGGEQFF.

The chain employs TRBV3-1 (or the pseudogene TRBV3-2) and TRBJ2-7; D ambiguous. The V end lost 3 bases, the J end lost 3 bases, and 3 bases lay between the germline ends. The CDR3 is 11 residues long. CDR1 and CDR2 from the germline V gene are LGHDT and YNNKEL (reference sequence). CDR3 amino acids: CASSHNYEQYF. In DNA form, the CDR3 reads TGTGCCAGCAGCCACAACTACGAGCAGTACTTC.

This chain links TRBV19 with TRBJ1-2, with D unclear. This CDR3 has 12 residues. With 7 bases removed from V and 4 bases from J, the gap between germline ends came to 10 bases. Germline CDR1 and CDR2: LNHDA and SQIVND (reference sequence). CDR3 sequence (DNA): TGTGCCAGTACCGTGAGCCCCTATGGCTACACCTTC. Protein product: CASTVSPYGYTF. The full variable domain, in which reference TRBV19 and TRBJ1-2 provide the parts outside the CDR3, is DGGITQSPKYLFRKEGQNVTLSCEQNLNHDAMYWYRQDPGQGLRLIYYSQIVNDFQKGDIAEGYSVSREKKESFPLTVTSAQKNPTAFYLCASTVSPYGYTFGSGTRLTVV.

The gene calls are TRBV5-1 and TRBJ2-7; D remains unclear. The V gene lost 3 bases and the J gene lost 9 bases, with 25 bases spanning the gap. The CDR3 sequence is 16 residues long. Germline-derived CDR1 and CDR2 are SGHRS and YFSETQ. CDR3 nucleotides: TGCGCCAGCAGCTGGGAAGGTGGGCGATTTGGCCTTGTGCAGTACTTC. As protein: CASSWEGGRFGLVQYF. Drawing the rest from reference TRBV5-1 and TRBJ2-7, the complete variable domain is KAGVTQTPRYLIKTRGQQVTLSCSPISGHRSVSWYQQTPGQGLQFLFEYFSETQRNKGNFPGRFSGRQFSNSRSEMNVSTLELGDSALYLCASSWEGGRFGLVQYFGPGTRLTVT.

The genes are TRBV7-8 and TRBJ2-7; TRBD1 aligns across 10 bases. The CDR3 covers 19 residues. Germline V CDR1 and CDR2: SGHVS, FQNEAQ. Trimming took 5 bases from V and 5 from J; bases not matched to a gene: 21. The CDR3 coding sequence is TGTGCCAGCAGCCCCTTTTCGATCTCCGGGACAGGGGTTCGCGACGAGCAGTACTTC. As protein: CASSPFSISGTGVRDEQYF.

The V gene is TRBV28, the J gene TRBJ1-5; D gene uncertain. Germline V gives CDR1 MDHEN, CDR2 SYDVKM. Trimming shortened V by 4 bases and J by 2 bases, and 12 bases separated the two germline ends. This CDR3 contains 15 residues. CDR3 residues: CASSSDQYGNQPQHF. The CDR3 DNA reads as TGTGCCAGCAGTTCTGACCAATATGGCAATCAGCCCCAGCATTTT.

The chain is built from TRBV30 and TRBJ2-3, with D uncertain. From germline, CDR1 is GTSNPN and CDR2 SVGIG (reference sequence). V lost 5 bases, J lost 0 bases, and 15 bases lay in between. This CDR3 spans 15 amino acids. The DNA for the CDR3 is TGTGCCTGGTTCGGTCTCAGTGCTAGCACAGATACGCAGTATTTT. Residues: CAWFGLSASTDTQYF.

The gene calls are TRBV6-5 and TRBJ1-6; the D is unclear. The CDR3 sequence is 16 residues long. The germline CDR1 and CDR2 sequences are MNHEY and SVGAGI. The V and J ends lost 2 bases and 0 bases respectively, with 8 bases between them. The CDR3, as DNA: TGTGCCAGCAGTTACCAGGCCAGCTCCTATAATTCACCCCTCCACTTT. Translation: CASSYQASSYNSPLHF.

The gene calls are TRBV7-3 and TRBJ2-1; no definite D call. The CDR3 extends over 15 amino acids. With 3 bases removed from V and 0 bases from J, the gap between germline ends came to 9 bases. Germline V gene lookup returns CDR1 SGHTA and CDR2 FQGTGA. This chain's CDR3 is CASSFQRSSYNEQFF. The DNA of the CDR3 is TGTGCCAGCAGCTTCCAGAGGAGCTCCTACAATGAGCAGTTCTTC.